This note documents a single T cell receptor (beta chain) sequence. The cohort comprised adults aged 18 to 89 years residing in approximately 25 US areas. Cohort allocation depended upon clinical history that participants reported. These data belong to a study of blood T cell repertoires in COVID-19. Across the study: Sites in the United States, Italy and Spain provided acute and convalescent COVID-19 samples. From T cells, B-cell-depleted T cells, or PBMCs came the material, which was cDNA or gDNA.

The length of the CDR3 is 16 residues. Germline CDR1 is LGHNA and CDR2 is YSLEER. The germline V and J ends were trimmed by 0 bases and 0 bases, with 9 bases remaining between them. TCRdb's table, derived via immunoSEQ multiplex PCR, lists solely in-frame clones and lacks some. The profile shows some 220,000 clones, approximately 83% of them singletons. What was sequenced was PBMCs or T cells enriched from blood (not recorded which). This chain joins TRBV4-3 and TRBJ2-4, with unresolved D. This TCR derives from a woman aged 40 to 55 with acute COVID-19. The CDR3 coding sequence is TGCGCCAGCAGCCAAGAAGCAAGCCTAGCCAAAAACATTCAGTACTTC. It is translated as CASSQEASLAKNIQYF.